This T cell receptor (beta chain) comes out of a study of blood T cells in healthy people across ages. Study-level points and caveats: Per million T cells, TCR beta diversity dropped roughly linearly as age increased.

The second PCR ran about 6 to 12 cycles with a sample-barcoded 5' primer and J-beta primers. TCRdb analysed the 5' RACE reads with MiXCR anew, one entry per CDR3 protein. Seen here are roughly 1.9 million distinct CDR3 sequences, around 40% observed once, and the top ten hold 23%. The CDR3 covers 12 residues. V was cut by 6 bases and J by 9 bases, with 12 bases left in between. Germline CDR1 is ENHRY and CDR2 is SYGVKD. As for this clonotype: The antigen remains unidentified.

The rearrangement links TRBV10-3 to TRBJ2-1, with D perhaps TRBD2 (5 bases). The sequence came from a human donor in good health. The sequencing sample was made of blood. DNA for the CDR3: TGTGCCATCAGGGCCAGCGCGGGTGAGCAGTTCTTC. Translation gives CAIRASAGEQFF.